Following are 3 T cell receptor beta chains from one sample sequenced in a study of T-cell reconstitution after alpha-beta-depleted transplantation in children. Unique molecular identifiers tagged the TCRbeta library. TCRdb re-derived calls from the PCR reads in MiXCR, one entry per CDR3 protein. Of 150,000 to 200,000 distinct CDR3 sequences listed, 5% to 6.5% were seen once; the top ten hold about 4.3%. The specimen was PBMCs, collected before TCRalphabeta/CD19-depleted stem cell transplant. The source is a girl under two years old with combined immunodeficiency, due to receive a stem cell transplant.

This clonotype was recorded at least ten times. The CDR3: CASSLSETSGRRYEQYF. DNA of the CDR3: TGTGCCAGCAGCTTAAGTGAGACTAGCGGGAGGAGGTACGAGCAGTACTTC. The chain employs TRBV7-2 and TRBJ2-7, with 13 bases aligning to TRBD2. Germline loops: CDR1 SGHTA, CDR2 FQGNSA. The CDR3 runs 17 residues. Germline trimming cut 2 bases from V and 4 bases from J; bases unmatched to any gene: 8.

The V call is TRBV4-3, the J call TRBJ2-7; 11 bases map to TRBD1. This CDR3 is 15 amino acids long. The germline gives CDR1 LGHNA, CDR2 YSLEER. The V gene end was trimmed by 4 bases and the J gene end by 5 bases; junction bases not matched to a gene: 7. In DNA form, the CDR3 reads TGCGCCAGCAGCCTAGGGACAGGGGGAATCAACGAGCAGTACTTC. It encodes CASSLGTGGINEQYF.

Ten or more counts support this clonotype. The chain uses TRBV18 and TRBJ2-5; D gene ambiguous. V was trimmed by 3 bases and J by 4 bases, leaving 9 bases between them. The germline CDR1 and CDR2 sequences are KGHSH and LQKENI. The CDR3 is made up of 13 amino acids. CDR3 coding DNA: TGTGCCAGCTCACCCAGGCTTCGAGAGACCCAGTACTTC. Its translation is CASSPRLRETQYF.